Listed here is a single TCR beta chain. Germline V CDR1 and CDR2: MGHRA, YSYEKL. V was cut by 5 bases and J by 9 bases, with 26 bases left in between. CDR3 length: 17 residues. Authors' processing steps: Amplification with reference gene primers provided the estimates of nucleated cell counts. Sequencing was performed with immunoSEQ multiplex PCR; in TCRdb, only in-frame clones are kept and a portion is missing. V, J and clone size derive from that table, while D and trimming were established from the DNA sequence. The data hold 240,000 or so clones, with 82% observed a single time. These data come from a study of blood T cell repertoires in COVID-19. Turning to the study itself: Some COVID-19 samples were acute and others convalescent; all came from the United States, Italy and Spain. From T cells, B-cell-depleted T cells, or PBMCs came the material, which was cDNA or gDNA.

Sequenced sample: peripheral blood. The chain employs TRBV4-1 and TRBJ2-1; D not resolved. The TCR comes from a woman in her fifties or sixties with active or convalescent COVID-19. CDR3 sequence reads: CASSTPVTPLDRGEQFF. CDR3 DNA sequence: TGCGCCAGCAGCACCCCCGTGACGCCCTTGGATAGAGGTGAGCAGTTCTTC.